The rows below give T cell receptor beta chains drawn from one sample of a study of vaccination and CD4 T cells after COVID-19. These receptors' antigens are unknown. TCRdb reprocessed the PCR reads via MiXCR and lists one record per CDR3 protein. The data hold 9,500 to 15,000 distinct CDR3 sequences, with 55% to 75% observed a single time. Sequenced material: CD4+ T cells from blood, cultured in vitro, taken before SARS-CoV-2 vaccination. The receptor source for this set is a human donor who had recovered from COVID-19. The CDR3 runs from the conserved cysteine through the conserved F or W. Fields, in order: V gene, CDR3 protein.

>TRBV20-1
CSARDSSGRSHTDTQYF
>TRBV28
CASGGGLGTNEKLFF
>TRBV10-3
CAIRDTQNTEAFF
>TRBV11-3
CASSLEGTGAEAFF
>TRBV15
CATSRDRGRQPQHF
>TRBV21-1
CASSKARRGQSHLYGYTF
>TRBV4-3
CASSPRGGFGYTF
>TRBV7-2
CACNSGAGLREQFF
>TRBV19
CASSMGNEQFF
>TRBV11-1
CASSFGGRGTDTQYF
>TRBV28
CASSGGGSTDTQYF
>TRBV6-5
CASSLAGGYTF
>TRBV29-1
CSVERADNEQFF
>TRBV4-3
CASSHGTSPDQPQHF
>TRBV27
CASSPLTSGGAGANVLTF
>TRBV7-9
CASSATGGPGANVLTF
>TRBV6-5
CASSYSFSSGRGNEQFF
>TRBV19
CASSSESYGYTF
>TRBV27
CASRLTQGGYGYTF
>TRBV20-1
CSATGTAYGYTF
>TRBV7-8
CASSLRRMTETNTEAFF
>TRBV7-9
CASSSPVAGGPKTQYF
>TRBV11-3
CASSPSGQETQYF
>TRBV7-2
CASSFGGRWELFF
>TRBV6-5
CASSYRTQGEGSPLHF
>TRBV7-2
CASSPRTGGEDQPQHF
>TRBV20-1
CSARRGIRYEQYF
>TRBV6-1
CASSPRARSEDEQFF
>TRBV6-2/TRBV6-3
CASTQGYGYTF
>TRBV7-9
CASSLGSMETQYF
>TRBV4-2
CASSRGPGGEGQPQHF
>TRBV7-6
CASSLGARGANEKLFF
>TRBV11-3
CASGTVGGNTEAFF
>TRBV6-1
CASRAGTGSTDTQYF
>TRBV6-1
CASSERGTRYGYTF
>TRBV7-2
CASSYDRGYYGYTF
>TRBV7-9
CASSLALGGGGTEAFF
>TRBV2
CASSRNLQETQYF
>TRBV7-2
CASSLDRHRGWPTEAFF
>TRBV7-9
CASSFERERGEQFF